This entry features one T cell receptor beta chain sequence. Its antigen remains unidentified. Germline and genes: mouse. The sequence runs out 1 residue before the end of the CDR3; the remainder is reconstructed from the germline J gene. Only in-frame clones appear in the TCRdb table, and some are missing; sequencing was by immunoSEQ multiplex PCR. The sample has about 21,000 clones; about 70% are singletons. The data derive from a study of tissue T cells after allogeneic stem cell transplantation. General study findings and limits: Shared clones across patients were few; motif clustering revealed tissue-specific shared signatures.

CDR1 and CDR2 from the germline V gene are LGHNA and YNLKQL (reference sequence). The CDR3 is made up of 14 amino acids. V was shortened by 4 bases and J by 0 bases, with 8 bases between the two germline ends. The source material was blood. The chain employs TRBV5 and TRBJ2-5; possibly TRBD1 or TRBD2 for D (5 bases each). This sequence originates from a female BALB/c mouse in good health. Strain haplotype at MHC: H2-d. The CDR3 reads CASSLRDNQDTQYF. The CDR3 DNA, read in part, is TGTGCCAGCAGCCTCCGGGACAACCAAGACACCCAGTAC.